Described below is a single T cell receptor (beta chain) sequence and its context. As yet, its antigen is unknown. RNA was extracted and reverse transcribed into cDNA as the sequencing template. TCRdb's table, derived via immunoSEQ multiplex PCR, lists solely in-frame clones and lacks some. Among over 150,000 clones listed, 56% were seen once. This specimen comes from a study of CD8+ T cells in alopecia areata. Germline CDR1 is SQVTM and CDR2 is ANQGSEA. V dropped 1 base and J dropped 4 bases, with 10 bases sitting between them. The length of the CDR3 is 14 residues. Findings of the study overall: Alopecia totalis/universalis scalp especially showed more expanded CD8+ clones than normal scalp. With patients, TCR sharing proved less clear than in mice, a difference possibly related to HLA. Scalp sample data also include resident alphabeta T cells from normal skin.

The authors sorted CD4+ and CD8+ T cells from PBMCs. The chain is built from TRBV29-1 and TRBJ2-2; unclear D gene. The specimen sequenced was CD8+ T cells sorted from blood. The receptor comes from a human donor in good health. In DNA form, the CDR3 reads TGCAGCGTTGAAGGGCCGGAGAGCACCGGGGAGCTGTTTTTT. Translation gives CSVEGPESTGELFF.